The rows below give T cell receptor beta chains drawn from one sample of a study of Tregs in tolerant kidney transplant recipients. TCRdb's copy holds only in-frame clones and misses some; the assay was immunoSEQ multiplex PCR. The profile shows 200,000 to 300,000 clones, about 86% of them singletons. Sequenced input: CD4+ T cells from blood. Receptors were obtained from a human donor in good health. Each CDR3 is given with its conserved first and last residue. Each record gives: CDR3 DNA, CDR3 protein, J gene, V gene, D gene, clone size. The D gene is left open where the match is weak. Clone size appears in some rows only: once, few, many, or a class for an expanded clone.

DNA: TGTGCCAGCATCGGGACCTACCCCCTCTATGGCTACACCTTC
CDR3: CASIGTYPLYGYTF
J: TRBJ1-2
V: TRBV7-9
D: NA
size: NA

DNA: TGTGCCAGCAGTTCAGGGGACAGTCGCAATCAGCCCCAGCATTTT
CDR3: CASSSGDSRNQPQHF
J: TRBJ1-5
V: TRBV6-5
D: TRBD1
size: NA

DNA: TGTGCCAGCAGCAAAGGACGCAGTGGCGGAAACACCATATATTTT
CDR3: CASSKGRSGGNTIYF
J: TRBJ1-3
V: TRBV6-5
D: NA
size: NA

DNA: TGTGCCAGCAGCGACAGGGGGCGGTACGAGCAGTACTTC
CDR3: CASSDRGRYEQYF
J: TRBJ2-7
V: TRBV7-8
D: TRBD1
size: NA

DNA: TGCGCCAGCAGCGTTTTAGCGGGTAGCAGATTGGCCTACGAGCAGTACTTC
CDR3: CASSVLAGSRLAYEQYF
J: TRBJ2-7
V: TRBV5-1
D: TRBD2
size: NA

DNA: TGTGCCAGCAGCTTGGGGAAGGGGGAGCAGTACTTC
CDR3: CASSLGKGEQYF
J: TRBJ2-7
V: TRBV7-9
D: NA
size: NA

DNA: TGTGCCATCAGTGAGAGTCAAACAGACTACGAGCAGTACTTC
CDR3: CAISESQTDYEQYF
J: TRBJ2-7
V: TRBV10-3
D: NA
size: NA

DNA: TGTGCCAGCAGTTACTCAGGAGCGGGAGGCGCCTACGAGCAGTACTTC
CDR3: CASSYSGAGGAYEQYF
J: TRBJ2-7
V: TRBV6-5
D: TRBD2
size: few

DNA: TGCAGTGCTAGGGGGGCCTATGGCTACACCTTC
CDR3: CSARGAYGYTF
J: TRBJ1-2
V: TRBV20-1
D: NA
size: NA

DNA: TGTGCCAGCAGCTTCCGGGGACCGAACTATGGCTACACCTTC
CDR3: CASSFRGPNYGYTF
J: TRBJ1-2
V: TRBV11-2
D: NA
size: NA

DNA: TGCGCCAGCAGCTTTCTAGGAAATGATAACACTGAAGCTTTCTTT
CDR3: CASSFLGNDNTEAFF
J: TRBJ1-1
V: TRBV5-1
D: NA
size: NA

DNA: TGCGCCAGCAGGGACCACGGGAGCACAGATACGCAGTATTTT
CDR3: CASRDHGSTDTQYF
J: TRBJ2-3
V: TRBV5-1
D: NA
size: few

DNA: TGTGCTAGTGGTTGGGCTAGCGGAGCGGGGGGCCTCTACGAGCAGTACTTC
CDR3: CASGWASGAGGLYEQYF
J: TRBJ2-7
V: TRBV12-5
D: TRBD2
size: NA

DNA: TGTGCCAGCTCACCGCGGCAGATGAACACTGAAGCTTTCTTT
CDR3: CASSPRQMNTEAFF
J: TRBJ1-1
V: TRBV18
D: NA
size: NA

DNA: TGTGCCAGCAGCGGGGGTGGGCAAGATACGCAGTATTTT
CDR3: CASSGGGQDTQYF
J: TRBJ2-3
V: TRBV5-4
D: NA
size: NA

DNA: TGCGCCAGCTCCTCCATCGGGGGGCTGGATGACTATGGCTACACCTTC
CDR3: CASSSIGGLDDYGYTF
J: TRBJ1-2
V: TRBV5-1
D: NA
size: NA

DNA: TGTGCCAGCAGCAAGGGGCGGAACAGACGAAGTTATAACTATGGCTACACCTTC
CDR3: CASSKGRNRRSYNYGYTF
J: TRBJ1-2
V: TRBV21-1
D: NA
size: NA

DNA: TGCGCCAGCAGCTCTTTAGGGACTGAAGCTTTCTTT
CDR3: CASSSLGTEAFF
J: TRBJ1-1
V: TRBV5-1
D: NA
size: NA

DNA: TGTGCCAGCAGCCAAGACGCGCGGGCCGAAAGCTCCTACAATGAGCAGTTCTTC
CDR3: CASSQDARAESSYNEQFF
J: TRBJ2-1
V: TRBV4-2
D: NA
size: NA

DNA: TGTGCCAGCAGCGTAGCAGGAGGGCGCGGCTACACCTTC
CDR3: CASSVAGGRGYTF
J: TRBJ1-2
V: TRBV9
D: NA
size: NA

DNA: TGTGCCAGTGGGACAGAGGGGGCCTACGAGCAGTACTTC
CDR3: CASGTEGAYEQYF
J: TRBJ2-7
V: TRBV2
D: TRBD1
size: NA

DNA: TGTGCCAGCAGCCAAGTGGGCTGGGGCAGAGAAGCCACCGGGGAGCTGTTTTTT
CDR3: CASSQVGWGREATGELFF
J: TRBJ2-2
V: TRBV4-2
D: NA
size: NA

DNA: TGTGCCAGCAGCTCCGGCACTAGCCTACAAGAGACCCAGTACTTC
CDR3: CASSSGTSLQETQYF
J: TRBJ2-5
V: TRBV7-3
D: NA
size: NA

DNA: TGTGCCAGCAGTCCTAATGGGGCAGGGAACCAAGAGACCCAGTACTTC
CDR3: CASSPNGAGNQETQYF
J: TRBJ2-5
V: TRBV25-1
D: NA
size: NA

DNA: TGTGCCAGCAGCGAAAGGACAGGGGGGAACACTGAAGCTTTCTTT
CDR3: CASSERTGGNTEAFF
J: TRBJ1-1
V: TRBV11-2
D: TRBD1
size: NA

DNA: TGCAGCGTCGCCAGGGACGACCAAGAGACCCAGTACTTC
CDR3: CSVARDDQETQYF
J: TRBJ2-5
V: TRBV29-1
D: NA
size: NA

DNA: TGTGCCAGCTCACCTGACGGACTAATCGGGGAGCTGTTTTTT
CDR3: CASSPDGLIGELFF
J: TRBJ2-2
V: TRBV18
D: NA
size: NA

DNA: TGTGCCAGCAGCTTCGTTGCAGGCCACGGCCCCCTCGAGCAGTACTTC
CDR3: CASSFVAGHGPLEQYF
J: TRBJ2-7
V: TRBV11-1
D: NA
size: NA

DNA: TGTGCCAGCAGAGAGAAGCCCCCAGCGGGGGACCGCTACGAGCAGTACTTC
CDR3: CASREKPPAGDRYEQYF
J: TRBJ2-7
V: TRBV7-9
D: TRBD2
size: NA

DNA: TGTGCCTGGAGAGTTGGGGGGGCAGCTGGAAACACCATATATTTT
CDR3: CAWRVGGAAGNTIYF
J: TRBJ1-3
V: TRBV30
D: NA
size: NA

DNA: TGTGCCAGCAGTGAGACTAGCGGGGGGTACGGCGGGGAGCTGTTTTTT
CDR3: CASSETSGGYGGELFF
J: TRBJ2-2
V: TRBV6-1
D: TRBD2
size: NA

DNA: TGTGCCAGCAGTCGGGGACTAGATATTGATGAGCAGTTCTTC
CDR3: CASSRGLDIDEQFF
J: TRBJ2-1
V: TRBV27
D: TRBD2
size: NA

DNA: TGTGCCAGCAGCTTTTTCGTTAACATGGGGAGCTCCTACGAGCAGTACTTC
CDR3: CASSFFVNMGSSYEQYF
J: TRBJ2-7
V: TRBV7-9
D: NA
size: NA

DNA: TGTGCCAGCAGCCTACACTCGGGACAGGGGGCGAATCCCTACGAGCAGTACTTC
CDR3: CASSLHSGQGANPYEQYF
J: TRBJ2-7
V: TRBV7-9
D: TRBD1
size: NA

DNA: TGTGCCAGCAGTTACTCGATTTACAGATCCAGGGGCTACACCTTC
CDR3: CASSYSIYRSRGYTF
J: TRBJ1-2
V: TRBV6-6
D: NA
size: once

DNA: TGCGCCAGCAGCTTGGATCCCGCAGGGGTTGTGACCCAGTACTTC
CDR3: CASSLDPAGVVTQYF
J: TRBJ2-5
V: TRBV5-1
D: NA
size: NA

DNA: TGTGCCAGCAGCCGGGGGACTAGCGGAACCTACAATGAGCAGTTCTTC
CDR3: CASSRGTSGTYNEQFF
J: TRBJ2-1
V: TRBV11-2
D: TRBD2
size: NA

DNA: TGTGCCAGCAGCTTGTACAGCGCTGGAAACACCATATATTTT
CDR3: CASSLYSAGNTIYF
J: TRBJ1-3
V: TRBV5-4
D: NA
size: NA

DNA: TGCGCCAGCAGCTCGTTGGGGCGGCGGGAGGGATCGGACAATGAGCAGTTCTTC
CDR3: CASSSLGRREGSDNEQFF
J: TRBJ2-1
V: TRBV10-1
D: TRBD2
size: NA

DNA: TGCGCCAGCAGCCAAGAATCCAGGAGGGCAGGCTACACCTTC
CDR3: CASSQESRRAGYTF
J: TRBJ1-2
V: TRBV4-1
D: NA
size: NA

DNA: TGTGCCAGCAGCCGGACTAGCGGGGGGACAGATACGCAGTATTTT
CDR3: CASSRTSGGTDTQYF
J: TRBJ2-3
V: TRBV9
D: TRBD2
size: NA

DNA: TGTGCCTGGAACAGGATTAGCACAGATACGCAGTATTTT
CDR3: CAWNRISTDTQYF
J: TRBJ2-3
V: TRBV30
D: NA
size: NA

DNA: TGTGCCAGCAGCTTAGTCGGGGCAGGGGATTCACCCCTCCACTTT
CDR3: CASSLVGAGDSPLHF
J: TRBJ1-6
V: TRBV7-3
D: NA
size: NA

DNA: TGCGCCAGCAGCCCGCACCGGGACCAGCCCCAGCATTTT
CDR3: CASSPHRDQPQHF
J: TRBJ1-5
V: TRBV4-1
D: NA
size: once

DNA: TGTGCTAGCAGCTTCGGGAAGAACACTGAAGCTTTCTTT
CDR3: CASSFGKNTEAFF
J: TRBJ1-1
V: TRBV7-7
D: NA
size: NA

DNA: TGTGCCAGCAGCCCCCGGGACCACTGGACCCAGTACTTC
CDR3: CASSPRDHWTQYF
J: TRBJ2-5
V: TRBV6-1
D: NA
size: NA

DNA: TGCGCCAGCAGCTTGGATGCGACATCTACAGATACGCAGTATTTT
CDR3: CASSLDATSTDTQYF
J: TRBJ2-3
V: TRBV5-1
D: NA
size: NA

DNA: TGTGCCAGCAGCGGGACAGGGTTGGAGACCCAGTACTTC
CDR3: CASSGTGLETQYF
J: TRBJ2-5
V: TRBV5-4
D: TRBD1
size: NA